This T cell receptor (beta chain) was documented in a study of T-cell memory formation after mild COVID-19. Study conclusions and caveats: CD4+ contracting clones lay mainly in CM and EM, CD8+ ones in EMRA.

This CDR3 comprises 13 residues. V lost 4 bases and J lost 5, with 11 bases in between. CDR1 MNHNY and CDR2 SVGAGI come from the germline V gene (reference sequence). Turning to this clonotype: Its antigen is still unknown.

Using its own MiXCR run on the 5' RACE reads, TCRdb lists one record per CDR3 protein. The repertoire consists of about 250,000 distinct CDR3 sequences, with 15% occurring once and the leading ten covering 2.1%. This chain joins TRBV6-6 and TRBJ1-1; possibly TRBD1 for D (6 bases). Sequenced input: PBMCs or a T cell subset sorted from them (not recorded which). The receptor was derived from an adult woman who had mild COVID-19 (a few samples of this study predate the infection). Cell type and time point are not known. The CDR3 nucleotides read TGTGCCAGCAGTTCAACAGGGATGACTGAAGCTTTCTTT. Translation: CASSSTGMTEAFF.